The 5 T cell receptor beta chains presented below share a single source sample, sequenced in a study of persistence of HIV-infected CD4 T cells. Their antigens are not known. This was the immunoSEQ version 4 assay in survey mode. Produced via immunoSEQ multiplex PCR; TCRdb's table is partial and in-frame only. The table includes under 40,000 clones, approximately 70% detected once. The stimulus was an HIV-1 Gag 15-mer peptide pool, 1 ug/peptide/mL. Sorting selected CD4+ T cells upregulating both CD40 ligand and CD69. This specimen consisted of CD4+ T cells sorted from PBMCs after approximately 19-hour stimulation, obtained from a patient who received antiretroviral therapy. All receptors derive from an adult man with HIV who was CMV-seropositive.

V usage is TRBV20-1 and J usage is TRBJ1-2; no reliable D call. The CDR3 is made up of 10 amino acids. Per the germline V gene, CDR1 is DFQATT and CDR2 is SNEGSKA (reference sequence). Trimming left V 6 bases short and J 8 bases short, with 10 bases between. The CDR3 loop is CSAPLGGYTF. In nucleotides, the CDR3 is TGCAGTGCCCCTCTGGGCGGCTACACCTTC.

V gene TRBV14 combines with J gene TRBJ1-6; D is ambiguous. V shed 0 bases and J shed 6 bases, with 9 bases lying between them. The CDR3 spans 15 residues. Germline lookup yields CDR1 SGHDN and CDR2 FVKESK. Here the CDR3 reads CASSQENTGNSPLHF. Written as DNA, the CDR3 is TGTGCCAGCAGCCAAGAGAACACTGGTAATTCACCCCTCCACTTT.

This clone occurred once. This chain uses TRBV18 with TRBJ2-7; D tentatively reads TRBD1 or TRBD2 (5 bases each). The CDR3 runs to 15 residues. Germline V gene data show CDR1 as KGHSH and CDR2 as LQKENI. Trimming shortened V by 2 bases and J by 3 bases, and 14 bases separated the two germline ends. In nucleotides, the CDR3 is TGTGCCAGCTCACCAGAGAGGGGTCCTGTCTACGAGCAGTACTTC. This encodes CASSPERGPVYEQYF.

The V call is TRBV5-1, the J call TRBJ1-1, with D perhaps TRBD1 (6 bases). The CDR3 covers 14 residues. Germline V lookup: CDR1 SGHRS, CDR2 YFSETQ. V lost 0 bases and J 3 bases, leaving 9 bases between the germline ends. Here the CDR3 DNA reads TGCGCCAGCAGCTTGGAGGACAGATACACTGAAGCTTTCTTT. Translated, it gives CASSLEDRYTEAFF.

V gene TRBV2 combines with J gene TRBJ2-3; the match to TRBD2 covers 9 bases. The CDR3 loop spans 14 amino acids. Per germline, CDR1 SNHLY and CDR2 FYNNEI. V lost 6 bases and J lost 0; bases outside the gene matches: 1. Here the CDR3 reads CASRSGGSTDTQYF. DNA for the CDR3: TGTGCCAGCAGGAGCGGGGGGAGCACAGATACGCAGTATTTT.